This passage covers 29 T cell receptor beta chains from one sample sequenced in a study of blood T cells in healthy people across ages. Through a sample-barcoded 5' primer and a J-beta primer mix, a second PCR was run for 7 to 11 cycles. TCRdb called the 5' RACE reads again in MiXCR, with one record for every CDR3 protein. The sample holds more than 1 million distinct CDR3 sequences, less than 50% seen once. Input material: blood. These receptors all come from a woman between 55 and 75 years old in good health.

The chain uses TRBV7-2 and TRBJ1-4, with D unclear. V was shortened by 0 bases and J by 0 bases, with 8 bases between the two germline ends. The CDR3 loop spans 16 amino acids. CDR1 is SGHTA, CDR2 FQGNSA, per germline. This CDR3 is CASSLAGRATNEKLFF. In DNA form, the CDR3 reads TGTGCCAGCAGCTTAGCTGGCAGAGCAACTAATGAAAAACTGTTTTTT.

About this clonotype itself: The junction does not match germline at one end; this may be a read error. V usage is TRBV7-2 and J usage is TRBJ1-2; a possible D gene is TRBD1 (5 bases). Germline CDR1 reads SGHTA; CDR2 reads FQGNSA. This CDR3 region has 14 residues. In DNA form, the CDR3 reads TGTGCCAGCAGCCACCCCAGGGTGAGCTATGGCTACATCTTC. As protein: CASSHPRVSYGYIF.

This chain links TRBV6-1 with TRBJ2-3, with D perhaps given as TRBD1 or TRBD2 (6 bases each). CDR1 and CDR2 (germline): MNHNS, SASEGT. V was trimmed by 2 bases and J by 5 bases, leaving 14 bases between them. The CDR3 contains 15 residues. CDR3 amino acids: CASSEQGGRLDTQYF. The CDR3 coding sequence is TGTGCCAGCAGTGAACAAGGGGGGCGTTTAGATACGCAGTATTTT.

This clonotype was seen a few times. As DNA, the CDR3 is TGCAGTGCCCCCCAGGGGTTCGGGAGGAAAAACAATGAGCAGTTCTTC. Translated, it gives CSAPQGFGRKNNEQFF. The J gene is TRBJ2-1, the V gene TRBV20-1; tentatively, D is TRBD2 (7 bases). The CDR3 is 16 amino acids. CDR1 is DFQATT and CDR2 is SNEGSKA in the germline V gene (reference sequence). The V end was cut by 6 bases, the J end by 5 bases, with 23 bases between.

The chain joins TRBV9 to TRBJ2-6; 9 bases line up with TRBD1. This CDR3 has 17 residues. With 0 bases clipped from V and 7 bases from J, the junction kept 8 bases outside the gene matches. Germline V lookup: CDR1 SGDLS, CDR2 YYNGEE. DNA of the CDR3: TGTGCCAGCAGCGTAGCTGGTTTGGGACAGGGTGCCAACGTCCTGACTTTC. This gives the protein CASSVAGLGQGANVLTF.

The chain links TRBV2 to TRBJ2-7, with 7 bases that match TRBD2. Trimming cost V 1 base and J 7 bases; bases outside gene matches: 4. In germline, CDR1 is SNHLY, CDR2 FYNNEI. This CDR3 is 13 amino acids long. CDR3 sequence (DNA): TGTGCCAGCAGTGAAGTTGTGGGGGGGGAGCAGTACTTC. Protein sequence: CASSEVVGGEQYF. The whole variable domain, remainder taken from reference TRBV2 and TRBJ2-7, is EPEVTQTPSHQVTQMGQEVILRCVPISNHLYFYWYRQILGQKVEFLVSFYNNEISEKSEIFDDQFSVERPDGSNFTLKIRSTKLEDSAMYFCASSEVVGGEQYFGPGTRLTVT.

The rearrangement joins TRBV24-1 to TRBJ2-2, with 8 bases fitting TRBD2. The CDR3 runs 15 residues. Germline V CDR1 and CDR2: KGHDR, SFDVKD. V shed 6 bases, J shed 4 bases, and the junction held 6 bases outside the gene matches. This CDR3 is CATSPSGGSTGELFF. The CDR3 DNA reads as TGTGCCACCAGTCCTTCGGGGGGGAGCACCGGGGAGCTGTTTTTT.

The CDR3 sequence is CASSLASTSEAFF. The CDR3 DNA sequence: TGTGCCAGCAGCTTGGCTTCTACCTCTGAAGCTTTCTTT. This chain joins TRBV5-6 and TRBJ1-1; D remains ambiguous. Germline CDR1 reads SGHDT; CDR2 reads YYEEEE. The V end lost 0 bases, the J end lost 6 bases, and 9 bases lay between the germline ends. The CDR3 covers 13 residues.

The CDR3 region has the DNA TGTGCCAGCAGTTACGCGATCGGCAGGGTCAATGAGCAGTTCTTC. Protein: CASSYAIGRVNEQFF. The chain has TRBV6-5 and TRBJ2-1; a weak D match, TRBD1 (5 bases). The CDR3 runs to 15 residues. Trimming shortened V by 2 bases and J by 6 bases, and 14 bases separated the two germline ends. CDR1 MNHEY and CDR2 SVGAGI come from the germline V gene.

The table lists this clonotype with many counts. A junction end diverges from the germline sequence, so it may reflect a read error. The CDR3 coding sequence is TGTGCCAGCAGCTTAGAGGACGTTTACGAGCAGTACTTC. This encodes CASSLEDVYEQYF. The chain combines TRBV5-1 with TRBJ2-7; D gene ambiguous. CDR1 and CDR2 (germline): SGHRS, YFSETQ. This CDR3 contains 13 residues.

This clonotype was picked up a small number of times. The chain links TRBV6-5 to TRBJ2-3, with 8 bases fitting TRBD2. With 3 bases clipped from V and 5 bases from J, the junction kept 7 bases outside the gene matches. Germline assignment: CDR1 MNHEY and CDR2 SVGAGI. The CDR3 sequence is 15 residues long. CDR3: CASSYTGLVVDTQYF. The CDR3 coding sequence is TGTGCCAGCAGTTATACGGGACTAGTCGTAGATACGCAGTATTTT.

This clonotype was seen more than once but under ten times. The chain links TRBV29-1 to TRBJ2-7, with 7 bases identical to TRBD1. V lost 6 bases, J lost 1 base, and 9 bases stayed unmatched. The CDR3 runs 14 residues. Germline CDR1 SQVTM, CDR2 ANQGSEA. As DNA, the CDR3 is TGCAGCGTCATGACCCGGACAGGATCCTACGAGCAGTACTTC. It codes for CSVMTRTGSYEQYF.

The V and J genes are TRBV12-3 or TRBV12-4 and TRBJ1-1, with D unresolved. The germline V and J ends were trimmed by 6 bases and 10 bases, with 9 bases remaining between them. This CDR3 has 10 residues. CDR3 sequence reads: CASSQRVAFF. The CDR3 nucleotides read TGTGCCAGCAGCCAACGGGTAGCTTTCTTT.

This clonotype was counted a few times. The chain has TRBV7-8 and TRBJ2-1; D unclear. Germline CDR1 SGHVS, CDR2 FQNEAQ. Trimming pared 4 bases from V and 7 bases from J, leaving 17 bases between. The CDR3 is 15 residues long. CDR3 sequence reads: CASSSFSRHLNEQFF. The CDR3 nucleotides read TGTGCCAGCAGCTCGTTCTCGCGGCATCTGAATGAGCAGTTCTTC. The full variable domain, its missing parts supplied by reference TRBV7-8 and TRBJ2-1, is GAGVSQSPRYKVAKRGQDVALRCDPISGHVSLFWYQQALGQGPEFLTYFQNEAQLDKSGLPSDRFFAERPEGSVSTLKIQRTQQEDSAVYLCASSSFSRHLNEQFFGPGTRLTVL.

The chain carries TRBV7-3 and TRBJ1-2; 10 bases are shared with TRBD1. CDR1 and CDR2 (germline): SGHTA, FQGTGA. The V gene end was trimmed by 1 base and the J gene end by 4 bases; junction bases not matched to a gene: 9. This CDR3 is 17 amino acids long. The CDR3 DNA is TGTGCCAGCAGCTTAATGTCAGGGACAGGGGACCTCTATGGCTACACCTTC. Amino acid sequence: CASSLMSGTGDLYGYTF.

Only a few counts were recorded for this clonotype. CDR3 sequence: CASSSTGGRTDTQYF. As DNA, the CDR3 is TGCGCCAGCAGCTCAACAGGGGGTCGCACAGATACGCAGTATTTT. This chain links TRBV5-1 with TRBJ2-3; 8 positions agree with TRBD1. The CDR3 spans 15 residues. The germline V gene encodes CDR1 SGHRS and CDR2 YFSETQ. The V gene end was trimmed by 3 bases and the J gene end by 1 base; junction bases not matched to a gene: 4.

The chain employs TRBV9 and TRBJ2-3; D might be TRBD1 (5 bases). The germline gives CDR1 SGDLS, CDR2 YYNGEE. This CDR3 is built from 13 residues. Between the trimmed V and J ends, which lost 2 bases and 4 bases, there was a span of 8 bases. DNA of the CDR3: TGTGCCAGCAGCGTCAGGGTTGCAGATACGCAGTATTTT. Its protein product is CASSVRVADTQYF.

The rearrangement joins TRBV28 to TRBJ2-7; tentatively, D is TRBD1 or TRBD2 (5 bases each). Trimming shortened V by 1 base and J by 0 bases, and 19 bases separated the two germline ends. Germline V lookup: CDR1 MDHEN, CDR2 SYDVKM. This CDR3 spans 18 amino acids. CDR3 protein: CASSLFGYGAYSSYEQYF. CDR3 DNA: TGTGCCAGCAGTTTATTTGGGTACGGGGCGTACAGCTCCTACGAGCAGTACTTC.

A remark on this clonotype: A junction boundary mismatches the germline segment, possibly from a read error. This chain connects TRBV9 to TRBJ1-6; D is possibly TRBD1 (5 bases). The CDR3 spans 16 residues. Per germline, CDR1 SGDLS and CDR2 YYNGEE. The CDR3 spells CASSVQGAPDNSPPHF. The DNA for the CDR3 is TGTGCCAGCAGCGTACAAGGGGCGCCAGATAATTCACCCCCCCACTTT.

This clonotype has more than one count but fewer than ten. The rearrangement links TRBV7-9 to TRBJ2-5; TRBD1 aligns across 7 bases. V lost 4 bases to trimming and J lost 3 bases; unmatched junction nucleotides: 5. Per germline, CDR1 SEHNR and CDR2 FQNEAQ (reference sequence). The CDR3 runs 14 residues. The CDR3 sequence: CASSSTTGKETQYF. The CDR3 nucleotides read TGTGCCAGCAGCTCTACGACAGGGAAAGAGACCCAGTACTTC.

The chain links TRBV5-1 to TRBJ1-6, with unresolved D. The V and J ends lost 1 base and 4 bases respectively, with 9 bases between them. Germline CDR1 reads SGHRS; CDR2 reads YFSETQ. The CDR3 covers 15 residues. In DNA, the CDR3 is TGCGCCAGCAGCTTGCAGAGCCGGTATAATTCACCCCTCCACTTT. Amino acid sequence: CASSLQSRYNSPLHF.

The chain recombines TRBV11-3 with TRBJ2-2; 10 bases align to TRBD2. J gave up 3 bases and V 5 bases, and 9 bases lay outside the gene matches. CDR1 is SGHNT and CDR2 is YENEEA in the germline V gene. The CDR3 extends over 17 amino acids. CDR3 amino acids: CASSPRTSGRDTGELFF. The CDR3 bases are TGTGCCAGCAGCCCCCGGACTAGCGGTAGAGACACCGGGGAGCTGTTTTTT. Combining the CDR3 with reference TRBV11-3 and TRBJ2-2 gives the whole variable domain EAGVVQSPRYKIIEKKQPVAFWCNPISGHNTLYWYLQNLGQGPELLIRYENEEAVDDSQLPKDRFSAERLKGVDSTLKIQPAELGDSAVYLCASSPRTSGRDTGELFFGEGSRLTVL.

The sample holds a few counts of this clonotype. The chain uses TRBV6-1 and TRBJ2-5; TRBD2 might be the D (5 bases). Trimming removed 8 bases at V and 4 bases at J, with 11 bases between. CDR1 MNHNS and CDR2 SASEGT come from the germline V gene. The CDR3 extends over 12 amino acids. The CDR3 bases are TGTGCCAGCCACGAGGGAGTAGAGACCCAGTACTTC. This codes for CASHEGVETQYF.

This clonotype has only a few counts. This chain uses TRBV10-3 with TRBJ2-2, with D possibly being TRBD2 (6 bases). The germline V and J ends were trimmed by 4 bases and 5 bases, with 14 bases remaining between them. Germline CDR1 ENHRY, CDR2 SYGVKD. The CDR3 spans 15 residues. The CDR3 region is CAISAGVMVTGELFF. CDR3 nucleotides: TGTGCCATCAGTGCGGGAGTGATGGTTACCGGGGAGCTGTTTTTT.

This chain joins TRBV6-5 and TRBJ2-7; tentative D call: TRBD2 (5 bases). Trimming stripped 0 bases from V and 7 bases from J, with 13 bases between. The CDR3 spans 14 residues. Germline V gene lookup returns CDR1 MNHEY and CDR2 SVGAGI. CDR3 region: CASSYSSAGREQYF. The CDR3 bases are TGTGCCAGCAGTTACTCGAGTGCGGGTCGAGAGCAGTACTTC.

V is TRBV20-1 and J is TRBJ2-1; the match to TRBD2 covers 8 bases. The germline CDR1 and CDR2 sequences are DFQATT and SNEGSKA (reference sequence). The CDR3 loop spans 16 amino acids. V shed 2 bases, J shed 5 bases, and the junction held 11 bases outside the gene matches. The CDR3 DNA reads TGCAGTGCTAGACCCCTACGCGGGAGGCCCAACAATGAGCAGTTCTTC. Translated: CSARPLRGRPNNEQFF.

The chain combines TRBV3-1 with TRBJ2-2; D is uncertain. The V end lost 1 base, the J end lost 6 bases, and 12 bases lay between the germline ends. Germline V lookup: CDR1 LGHDT, CDR2 YNNKEL (reference sequence). The CDR3 is 15 residues long. CDR3 in DNA: TGTGCCAGCAGCCAAGCTAGGTCATTAGCCGGGGAGCTGTTTTTT. Its translation: CASSQARSLAGELFF.

The chain has TRBV5-4 and TRBJ2-7, with a possible D match to TRBD2 (5 bases). CDR1 and CDR2 from the germline V gene are SGHNT and YYREEE (reference sequence). The ends were cut back, 0 bases at V and 0 bases at J, with 10 bases in the middle. The CDR3 is 15 residues long. DNA of the CDR3: TGTGCCAGCAGCTTGGTAAGCGGTCTCTCCTACGAGCAGTACTTC. This sequence encodes CASSLVSGLSYEQYF.

The V and J genes are TRBV4-1 and TRBJ2-1, with 7 bases fitting TRBD2. The J call may be wrong; the DNA end is better matched by TRBJ2-7. Germline V lookup: CDR1 MGHRA, CDR2 YSYEKL. This CDR3 contains 16 residues. In DNA, the CDR3 is TGCGCCAGCAGCCCTCTTAGGGGAGGGCCATTGAATGAGCAGTACTTC. Amino acid sequence: CASSPLRGGPLNEQYF.